This entry lists 32 T cell receptor beta chains sequenced from one sample in a study of control samples from healthy donors and cancer patients. TCRdb keeps only in-frame clones here, not all; method: immunoSEQ multiplex PCR. The repertoire holds fewer than 200,000 clones, with about 90% as singletons. Input material: blood. The receptors were sampled from a man between 25 and 39 years old in good health.

V is TRBV3-1 (or the pseudogene TRBV3-2) and J is TRBJ2-3, with TRBD2 matching 7 bases. Germline V gene data show CDR1 as LGHDT and CDR2 as YNNKEL (reference sequence). CDR3 length: 18 amino acids. V lost 4 bases and J lost 0; bases outside the gene matches: 13. For the CDR3, the DNA is TGTGCCAGCAGCCCTGGTGGCGGGGGATTTTCTAGCACAGATACGCAGTATTTT. Amino acid sequence: CASSPGGGGFSSTDTQYF.

The V and J genes are TRBV11-2 and TRBJ1-6; possibly TRBD1 for D (6 bases). CDR3 length: 13 amino acids. Trimming took off 4 bases at V and 10 bases at J, with 11 bases between the two ends. Per the germline V gene, CDR1 is SGHAT and CDR2 is FQNNGV. The CDR3, as DNA: TGTGCCAGCAGCTCACAGGGTGGGTCACCCCTCCACTTT. It specifies CASSSQGGSPLHF. Supplemented by reference TRBV11-2 and TRBJ1-6, the full variable domain reads EAGVAQSPRYKIIEKRQSVAFWCNPISGHATLYWYQQILGQGPKLLIQFQNNGVVDDSQLPKDRFSAERLKGVDSTLKIQPAKLEDSAVYLCASSSQGGSPLHFGNGTRLTVT.

The genes are TRBV7-9 and TRBJ1-5, with D unresolved. Trimming took off 1 base at V and 0 bases at J, with 4 bases between the two ends. The CDR3 totals 14 residues. Germline CDR1 is SEHNR and CDR2 is FQNEAQ (reference sequence). The CDR3 DNA sequence: TGTGCCAGCAGCTTAGAATATAGCAATCAGCCCCAGCATTTT. It is translated as CASSLEYSNQPQHF.

The V gene is TRBV19, the J gene TRBJ1-1; D is perhaps TRBD1 (5 bases). Germline V gene data show CDR1 as LNHDA and CDR2 as SQIVND (reference sequence). This CDR3 comprises 14 residues. Trimming removed 3 bases at V and 0 bases at J, with 8 bases between. CDR3 nucleotides: TGTGCCAGTAGTATCGGACATCTGAACACTGAAGCTTTCTTT. Its translation is CASSIGHLNTEAFF.

The V gene is TRBV2, the J gene TRBJ2-7, with D maybe TRBD1 (6 bases). There are 12 residues in the CDR3. The germline V and J ends were trimmed by 6 bases and 4 bases, with 10 bases remaining between them. Germline V gene data show CDR1 as SNHLY and CDR2 as FYNNEI. The CDR3 loop reads CASRTQGYEQYF. The CDR3 region has the DNA TGTGCCAGCAGGACTCAGGGGTACGAGCAGTACTTC.

The chain links TRBV7-6 to TRBJ1-6; 7 bases fit TRBD1. With V trimmed by 5 bases and J by 6 bases, 4 bases remained unmatched. Germline-derived CDR1 and CDR2 are SGHVS and FNYEAQ. The CDR3 has 14 amino acids. DNA of the CDR3: TGTGCCAGCAGCACCGGGACAGCTAATTCACCCCTCCACTTT. It translates to CASSTGTANSPLHF. The full variable domain, completed using reference TRBV7-6 and TRBJ1-6, is GAGVSQSPRYKVTKRGQDVALRCDPISGHVSLYWYRQALGQGPEFLTYFNYEAQQDKSGLPNDRFSAERPEGSISTLTIQRTEQRDSAMYRCASSTGTANSPLHFGNGTRLTVT.

This clone was seen more than once but under ten times. The J gene is TRBJ2-1, the V gene TRBV5-1; no clear D. The germline V and J ends were trimmed by 2 bases and 2 bases, with 5 bases remaining between them. The CDR3 spans 13 residues. Looked up from germline, CDR1 is SGHRS and CDR2 is YFSETQ. In DNA form, the CDR3 reads TGCGCCAGCAGCTTCTTCACCTACAATGAGCAGTTCTTC. Its protein is CASSFFTYNEQFF.

The gene calls are TRBV28 and TRBJ2-5; weak D call: TRBD1 (6 bases). Trimming pared 1 base from V and 2 bases from J, leaving 14 bases between. Germline-derived CDR1 and CDR2 are MDHEN and SYDVKM. The CDR3 sequence is 16 residues long. CDR3 nucleotides: TGTGCCAGCAGTTTATTTCAATCAGGGGTACAAGAGACCCAGTACTTC. Translation: CASSLFQSGVQETQYF.

J is TRBJ1-5 and V is TRBV28; D unclear. The length of the CDR3 is 12 residues. Trimming pared 6 bases from V and 3 bases from J, leaving 6 bases between. CDR1 and CDR2 from the germline V gene are MDHEN and SYDVKM. CDR3 amino acids: CASSPPNQPQHF. CDR3 in DNA: TGTGCCAGCAGCCCCCCCAATCAGCCCCAGCATTTT.

The rearrangement uses TRBV7-2 and TRBJ2-2, with D possibly matching TRBD2 (6 bases). V was shortened by 4 bases and J by 7 bases, with 19 bases between the two germline ends. The length of the CDR3 is 16 residues. The germline gives CDR1 SGHTA, CDR2 FQGNSA. CDR3 sequence: CASSSQPLLANGELFF. The DNA for the CDR3 is TGTGCCAGCAGCTCCCAGCCCCTCCTAGCGAACGGGGAGCTGTTTTTT.

The chain is built from TRBV5-1 and TRBJ1-2, with 7 bases identical to TRBD1. The length of the CDR3 is 14 residues. Germline trimming cut 3 bases from V and 6 bases from J; bases unmatched to any gene: 8. Germline CDR1 SGHRS, CDR2 YFSETQ. CDR3 residues: CASSSGQSYDGYTF. Here the CDR3 DNA reads TGCGCCAGCAGCTCGGGACAGTCGTATGATGGCTACACCTTC.

This clone has only a few counts. This sequence joins TRBV19 and TRBJ1-2; weak D call: TRBD1 (5 bases). The CDR3 spans 15 residues. Between the trimmed V and J ends, which lost 6 bases and 0 bases, there was a span of 14 bases. Germline CDR1 and CDR2: LNHDA and SQIVND (reference sequence). CDR3 sequence reads: CASRRLQGANYGYTF. CDR3 in DNA: TGTGCCAGTAGAAGACTCCAGGGAGCTAACTATGGCTACACCTTC.

This chain joins TRBV15 and TRBJ1-6; 7 nucleotides match TRBD1. The CDR3 covers 17 residues. J was trimmed by 4 bases and V by 0 bases; bases with no gene match: 6. CDR1 and CDR2 (germline): LNHNV, YYDKDF (reference sequence). CDR3 region: CATSRDRGTAYNSPLHF. In DNA, the CDR3 is TGTGCCACCAGCAGAGATCGGGGGACAGCATATAATTCACCCCTCCACTTT.

The chain joins TRBV6-6 to TRBJ1-1, with unresolved D. The CDR3 totals 14 residues. Germline-derived CDR1 and CDR2 are MNHNY and SVGAGI (reference sequence). Trimming removed 0 bases at V and 5 bases at J, with 10 bases between. For the CDR3, the DNA is TGTGCCAGCAGTTACTCGGAGGTTGGAACTGAAGCTTTCTTT. It is translated as CASSYSEVGTEAFF.

The V gene is TRBV6-1, the J gene TRBJ1-1; TRBD1 is a possible D gene (5 bases). V lost 2 bases and J lost 0, with 7 bases in between. This CDR3 is built from 14 residues. CDR1 is MNHNS, CDR2 SASEGT, per germline. The CDR3 protein is CASSEQGMNTEAFF. CDR3 sequence (DNA): TGTGCCAGCAGTGAACAGGGTATGAACACTGAAGCTTTCTTT.

This chain connects TRBV6-2 or TRBV6-3 to TRBJ2-7; TRBD2 agrees at 7 bases. V gave up 7 bases and J gave up 4 bases; unmatched junction bases: 10. This CDR3 contains 14 residues. Germline V lookup: CDR1 MNHEY, CDR2 SVGEGT. CDR3 in amino acids: CASIPGLGLYEQYF. CDR3 DNA sequence: TGTGCCAGCATCCCAGGACTAGGACTATACGAGCAGTACTTC.

The chain recombines TRBV7-9 with TRBJ1-4; weak D call: TRBD1 (6 bases). The V gene's germline CDR1 is SEHNR and CDR2 FQNEAQ (reference sequence). The CDR3 has 14 amino acids. V was trimmed by 2 bases and J by 8 bases, leaving 12 bases between them. CDR3 sequence reads: CASSLNRETEKLFF. CDR3 sequence (DNA): TGTGCCAGCAGCTTAAACAGGGAAACCGAAAAACTGTTTTTT.

V usage is TRBV6-5 and J usage is TRBJ2-7; D remains ambiguous. CDR3 length: 13 amino acids. V was pared by 8 bases and J by 1 base, with 12 bases between. The germline V gene encodes CDR1 MNHEY and CDR2 SVGAGI. The CDR3 DNA is TGTGCCAGCGGAAGTTCTCCATCCTACGAGCAGTACTTC. Translation gives CASGSSPSYEQYF.

The rearrangement uses TRBV10-3 and TRBJ2-3; 14 bases align to TRBD2. Germline CDR1 reads ENHRY; CDR2 reads SYGVKD. V dropped 6 bases and J dropped 0; count of bases not matched to a gene: 8. The length of the CDR3 is 18 residues. This CDR3 is CAIREGLAGVSSTDTQYF. The CDR3 nucleotides are TGTGCCATCAGGGAGGGACTAGCGGGGGTGTCTAGCACAGATACGCAGTATTTT.

The chain recombines TRBV27 with TRBJ2-1, with unresolved D. Per the germline V gene, CDR1 is MNHEY and CDR2 is SMNVEV (reference sequence). The CDR3 covers 13 residues. Trimming removed 4 bases from V and 6 bases from J, with 10 bases in between. Written as DNA, the CDR3 is TGTGCCAGCAGTTCTCCGGTGGGCAATGAGCAGTTCTTC. This gives the protein CASSSPVGNEQFF.

This chain connects TRBV7-2 to TRBJ1-5; D remains ambiguous. The CDR3 consists of 13 residues. From germline, CDR1 is SGHTA and CDR2 FQGNSA. V lost 1 base and J lost 6, with 7 bases in between. In DNA form, the CDR3 reads TGTGCCAGCAGCTTAGAGCGGCTTCAGCCCCAGCATTTT. Its protein product is CASSLERLQPQHF. The full variable domain, completed using reference TRBV7-2 and TRBJ1-5, is GAGVSQSPSNKVTEKGKDVELRCDPISGHTALYWYRQSLGQGLEFLIYFQGNSAPDKSGLPSDRFSAERTGGSVSTLTIQRTQQEDSAVYLCASSLERLQPQHFGDGTRLSIL.

DNA of the CDR3: TGTGCCAGCAGTTGGACAGTGTGGACTTTCTTT. This gives the protein CASSWTVWTFF. V usage is TRBV2 and J usage is TRBJ1-1, with TRBD1 as a possible D gene (6 bases). The CDR3 runs to 11 residues. Per the germline V gene, CDR1 is SNHLY and CDR2 is FYNNEI. Trimming stripped 5 bases from V and 12 bases from J, with 13 bases between.

This clone was found once. The rearrangement joins TRBV3-1 (or the pseudogene TRBV3-2) to TRBJ1-2; 11 nucleotides agree with TRBD1. CDR1 LGHDT and CDR2 YNNKEL come from the germline V gene (reference sequence). The ends lost 5 bases at V and 8 bases at J; junction bases unmatched: 13. The length of the CDR3 is 16 residues. CDR3 loop: CASSIATGTGGSGYTF. CDR3 coding DNA: TGTGCCAGCAGCATAGCAACCGGGACAGGGGGTAGCGGCTACACCTTC.

The CDR3 nucleotides are TGTGCCAGCAGCCAGAACGGGATGGGCTACACCTTC. Amino acids: CASSQNGMGYTF. The J gene is TRBJ1-2, the V gene TRBV12-3 or TRBV12-4; D unclear. The CDR3 has 12 amino acids. Trimming stripped 6 bases from V and 8 bases from J, with 13 bases between.

The DNA of the CDR3 is TGTGCCAGCAGCCAAGGGACAGGGAACTTTCAGCCCCAGCATTTT. Translating it yields CASSQGTGNFQPQHF. The genes are TRBV4-2 and TRBJ1-5; TRBD1 agrees at 8 bases. V lost 1 base, J lost 6 bases, and 5 bases stayed unmatched. The CDR3 totals 15 residues. The germline gives CDR1 LGHNA, CDR2 YNFKEQ.

The chain uses TRBV27 and TRBJ2-5; no reliable D call. The CDR3 length is 14 residues. The germline V and J ends were trimmed by 3 bases and 4 bases, with 12 bases remaining between them. The germline CDR1 and CDR2 sequences are MNHEY and SMNVEV (reference sequence). The CDR3 is CASSLVGWGETQYF. The CDR3 nucleotides read TGTGCCAGCAGTTTGGTGGGGTGGGGAGAGACCCAGTACTTC.

The chain couples TRBV4-1 to TRBJ1-4; 10 bases line up with TRBD1. Unmatched junction bases numbered 6, after V lost 4 bases and J lost 7 bases. The CDR3 spans 15 residues. Germline V CDR1 and CDR2: MGHRA, YSYEKL. As DNA, the CDR3 is TGCGCCAGCAGCCCCCCCGACAGGGGGCGTGAAAAACTGTTTTTT. This codes for CASSPPDRGREKLFF.

This rearrangement joins TRBV9 to TRBJ2-3; D uncertain. CDR3 length equals 12 residues. Germline-derived CDR1 and CDR2 are SGDLS and YYNGEE. V lost 0 bases, J lost 5 bases, and 4 bases lay in between. CDR3 in DNA: TGTGCCAGCAGCGTAGCGAAAGATACGCAGTATTTT. Protein product: CASSVAKDTQYF.

This rearrangement joins TRBV11-2 to TRBJ2-1; D remains ambiguous. V was trimmed by 3 bases and J by 11 bases, leaving 14 bases between them. Germline V CDR1 and CDR2: SGHAT, FQNNGV. This CDR3 spans 13 amino acids. The CDR3 nucleotides read TGTGCCAGCAGCTTGTTACCGGAACGTCAGCAGTTCTTC. It translates to CASSLLPERQQFF.

This sequence joins TRBV27 and TRBJ1-2; D perhaps matches TRBD1 (5 bases). Germline loops: CDR1 MNHEY, CDR2 SMNVEV (reference sequence). V was shortened by 6 bases and J by 6 bases, with 20 bases between the two germline ends. The CDR3 extends over 15 amino acids. In nucleotides, the CDR3 is TGTGCCAGCAGCTATGACCGCGGGGCGAGACATGGCTACACCTTC. Translated, it gives CASSYDRGARHGYTF.

The chain links TRBV19 to TRBJ2-3, with D perhaps given as TRBD1 or TRBD2 (6 bases each). The germline CDR1 and CDR2 sequences are LNHDA and SQIVND (reference sequence). The CDR3 runs 15 residues. Between the trimmed V and J ends, which lost 3 bases and 3 bases, there was a span of 13 bases. CDR3 in amino acids: CASSIGGLSTDTQYF. The CDR3 nucleotides read TGTGCCAGTAGTATCGGGGGCCTGAGTACAGATACGCAGTATTTT.

The chain uses TRBV27 and TRBJ1-4; possibly TRBD1 for D (5 bases). The CDR3 contains 17 residues. Germline CDR1 and CDR2: MNHEY and SMNVEV (reference sequence). V shed 10 bases and J shed 6 bases, with 27 bases lying between them. The DNA of the CDR3 is TGTGCCACCGCTAACAACCCAATTGGGGGAAGACATGAAAAACTGTTTTTT. It yields the protein CATANNPIGGRHEKLFF. Based on the CDR3 plus reference TRBV27 and TRBJ1-4, the full variable domain is EAQVTQNPRYLITVTGKKLTVTCSQNMNHEYMSWYRQDPGLGLRQIYYSMNVEVTDKGDVPEGYKVSRKEKRNFPLILESPSPNQTSLYFCATANNPIGGRHEKLFFGSGTQLSVL.